Listed here are 28 T cell receptor beta chains from one sample, sequenced in a study of low-dose radiotherapy and immunotherapy resistance in tumors. Time point noted: after trial treatment. The treatment denotes: LDRT plus nivolumab, ipilimumab, low-dose cyclophosphamide and aspirin (RACIN trial). Alpha and beta chains were covered, as first-strand cDNA relied on TRAV- and TRBV-specific primers. It was with a constant-region primer and a V-primer adapter that TCRs were amplified over around 20 PCR cycles. Using its own MiXCR run on the reads, TCRdb lists one record per CDR3 protein. The data hold tens of thousands of distinct CDR3 sequences, with roughly 19% observed a single time. The specimen comprised PBMCs, sampled after low-dose radiotherapy plus immunotherapy. Receptor source: a female donor with ovarian cancer.

This clonotype was seen many times. The gene calls are TRBV4-3 and TRBJ2-1; D is unclear. The length of the CDR3 is 17 residues. The germline V gene has CDR1 LGHNA and CDR2 YSLEER. Trimming stripped 4 bases from V and 8 bases from J, with 24 bases between. CDR3: CASSRNLFSNYMDEQFF. CDR3 sequence (DNA): TGCGCCAGCAGCCGCAACCTCTTTTCCAACTATATGGATGAGCAGTTCTTC.

This clonotype was counted many times. The rearrangement uses TRBV27 and TRBJ1-5, with 8 bases aligning to TRBD1. Per germline, CDR1 MNHEY and CDR2 SMNVEV (reference sequence). The CDR3 runs 17 residues. The ends lost 1 base at V and 2 bases at J; junction bases unmatched: 7. Written as DNA, the CDR3 is TGTGCCAGCAGTTTATTTCAGGGGGCGTCCGGCAATCAGCCCCAGCATTTT. It specifies CASSLFQGASGNQPQHF.

In this sample, this clonotype turned up many times. V is TRBV2 and J is TRBJ1-2; 7 bases match TRBD1. Germline CDR1 is SNHLY and CDR2 is FYNNEI. J lost 5 bases, V lost 8 bases, and 14 bases had no gene match. The CDR3 totals 15 residues. The CDR3 DNA reads TGTGCCAGCGAAGATGGGGCCAGGGGGTTATATGGCTACACCTTC. Translation gives CASEDGARGLYGYTF.

The table lists this clonotype with many counts. The chain links TRBV7-2 to TRBJ2-3; 8 bases agree with TRBD2. V shed 5 bases and J 3 bases; nucleotides not matched to a gene: 7. This CDR3 is built from 15 residues. The germline V gene encodes CDR1 SGHTA and CDR2 FQGNSA. CDR3 coding DNA: TGTGCCAGCAGCCCCGTTAGCGGGGCTACAGATACGCAGTATTTT. Amino acids: CASSPVSGATDTQYF.

This sequence joins TRBV4-3 and TRBJ2-3, with 7 bases that match TRBD1. Germline values: CDR1 LGHNA, CDR2 YSLEER. Trimming removed 4 bases from V and 5 bases from J; junction bases left unmatched: 3. The CDR3 loop spans 13 amino acids. The CDR3, as DNA: TGCGCCAGCAGCCCGACAGGGCAAGATACGCAGTATTTT. It codes for CASSPTGQDTQYF.

This clonotype was seen ten or more times. The chain has TRBV5-1 and TRBJ1-5, with 7 bases fitting TRBD1. CDR1 is SGHRS and CDR2 is YFSETQ in the germline V gene. With 4 bases clipped from V and 7 bases from J, the junction kept 8 bases outside the gene matches. CDR3 size: 14 residues. CDR3: CASSPNRGGQPQHF. CDR3 coding DNA: TGCGCCAGCAGCCCAAACAGGGGTGGACAGCCCCAGCATTTT. The whole variable domain, filled in from reference TRBV5-1 and TRBJ1-5, reads KAGVTQTPRYLIKTRGQQVTLSCSPISGHRSVSWYQQTPGQGLQFLFEYFSETQRNKGNFPGRFSGRQFSNSRSEMNVSTLELGDSALYLCASSPNRGGQPQHFGDGTRLSIL.

This clonotype was recorded many times. The chain couples TRBV5-1 to TRBJ1-1, with 11 bases lining up with TRBD1. J gave up 1 base and V 3 bases, and 8 bases lay outside the gene matches. Germline V lookup: CDR1 SGHRS, CDR2 YFSETQ. The CDR3 has 17 residues. The CDR3 nucleotides are TGCGCCAGCAGCTCGAGGACAGGGGGCGTGGGGAACACTGAAGCTTTCTTT. Translated: CASSSRTGGVGNTEAFF. Based on the CDR3 plus reference TRBV5-1 and TRBJ1-1, the full variable domain is KAGVTQTPRYLIKTRGQQVTLSCSPISGHRSVSWYQQTPGQGLQFLFEYFSETQRNKGNFPGRFSGRQFSNSRSEMNVSTLELGDSALYLCASSSRTGGVGNTEAFFGQGTRLTVV.

This clonotype was observed at least ten times. The V and J genes are TRBV28 and TRBJ2-7; no clear D. Deletions cut 3 bases from V and 0 bases from J, with 12 bases between. This CDR3 region has 15 residues. Germline V gene lookup returns CDR1 MDHEN and CDR2 SYDVKM. The CDR3 bases are TGTGCCAGCAGTTTCCCGACGGACGGCTCCTACGAGCAGTACTTC. The encoded protein is CASSFPTDGSYEQYF.

This clonotype has ten or more counts. CDR3 in DNA: TGTGCCAGCCAGCAATGGGCAGGGGGGAACACTGAAGCTTTCTTT. Its translation is CASQQWAGGNTEAFF. The chain combines TRBV2 with TRBJ1-1, with 7 positions matching TRBD1. Trimming took 8 bases from V and 1 from J; bases not matched to a gene: 10. CDR3 size: 15 residues. Germline V gene sequence: CDR1 SNHLY, CDR2 FYNNEI.

This clonotype was seen ten or more times. The V call is TRBV5-1, the J call TRBJ1-3; TRBD1 matches 10 bases. The V gene end was trimmed by 3 bases and the J gene end by 1 base; junction bases not matched to a gene: 7. This CDR3 has 17 amino acids. The germline gives CDR1 SGHRS, CDR2 YFSETQ. The CDR3 sequence: CASSSRDRGSSGNTIYF. Written as DNA, the CDR3 is TGCGCCAGCAGCTCCCGGGACAGGGGAAGTTCTGGAAACACCATATATTTT.

This clonotype was seen many times. This chain links TRBV12-3 or TRBV12-4 with TRBJ2-7, with 7 bases matching TRBD1. The CDR3 runs 16 residues. V lost 7 bases, J lost 3 bases, and 15 bases stayed unmatched. CDR3 sequence: CASTGDRQGRYYEQYF. CDR3 bases: TGTGCCAGCACTGGGGACCGACAGGGACGATACTACGAGCAGTACTTC.

This chain uses TRBV2 with TRBJ2-5, with 10 bases matching TRBD2. Trimming took 2 bases from V and 2 from J; bases not matched to a gene: 8. In germline, CDR1 is SNHLY, CDR2 FYNNEI. This CDR3 spans 17 amino acids. The CDR3 DNA is TGTGCCAGCAGTGAATTAGCGGGGGGTCGGCGGCAAGAGACCCAGTACTTC. It encodes CASSELAGGRRQETQYF.

Only a few counts were recorded for this clonotype. The chain links TRBV7-2 to TRBJ2-3, with TRBD2 matching 11 bases. The CDR3 contains 18 residues. V gave up 5 bases and J gave up 2 bases; unmatched junction bases: 12. Germline CDR1 SGHTA, CDR2 FQGNSA. In DNA form, the CDR3 reads TGTGCCAGCAGCCAATTCCCCGGGACTAGCGGACACACAGATACGCAGTATTTT. Its translation: CASSQFPGTSGHTDTQYF.

This clonotype showed up many times. The chain employs TRBV30 and TRBJ1-4, with TRBD1 matching over 7 bases. Losses at the gene ends were 3 bases for V and 4 bases for J; bases not matched to a gene: 2. CDR1 and CDR2 (germline): GTSNPN, SVGIG (reference sequence). This CDR3 is 13 amino acids long. This chain's CDR3 is CAWSGQVNEKLFF. CDR3 sequence (DNA): TGTGCCTGGAGCGGACAGGTTAATGAAAAACTGTTTTTT.

This clonotype was observed at least ten times. The rearrangement links TRBV11-2 to TRBJ2-1; 13 bases are shared with TRBD2. Germline V gene lookup returns CDR1 SGHAT and CDR2 FQNNGV. After removal of 1 base from V and 10 bases from J, the junction contained 13 bases not matched to a gene. There are 18 residues in the CDR3. This CDR3 reads CASSLVAPGLAGQREQFF. For the CDR3, the DNA is TGTGCCAGCAGCTTAGTTGCGCCGGGACTAGCGGGACAGAGGGAGCAGTTCTTC.

This clonotype came up many times. The genes are TRBV29-1 and TRBJ2-7, with 7 bases lining up with TRBD2. Germline values: CDR1 SQVTM, CDR2 ANQGSEA. J gave up 5 bases and V 4 bases, and 5 bases lay outside the gene matches. The CDR3 covers 12 residues. CDR3 in amino acids: CSVVREVNEQYF. As DNA, the CDR3 is TGCAGCGTTGTCCGGGAGGTGAACGAGCAGTACTTC.

This clonotype has ten or more counts. The V call is TRBV6-1, the J call TRBJ1-5; possibly TRBD1 for D (5 bases). Germline CDR1 is MNHNS and CDR2 is SASEGT. CDR3 size: 15 residues. V was pared by 7 bases and J by 5 bases, with 18 bases between. CDR3 residues: CASTPRRLGDQPQHF. The CDR3 region has the DNA TGTGCCAGCACCCCTCGTCGGTTAGGGGATCAGCCCCAGCATTTT.

About this clonotype: An end of the junction does not agree with germline; a read error may underlie this. The gene calls are TRBV28 and TRBJ1-2, with TRBD1 matching 10 bases. The germline CDR1 and CDR2 sequences are MDHEN and SYDVKM. The CDR3 length is 13 residues. CDR3 in DNA: TGTGCCAGCAGTGGGGACAGGGGCTATGGCTACAACTTC. It specifies CASSGDRGYGYNF.

This clonotype occurred many times. The V and J genes are TRBV7-2 and TRBJ2-2; D gene uncertain. CDR1 and CDR2 (germline): SGHTA, FQGNSA. This CDR3 contains 15 residues. Trimming took 2 bases from V and 0 from J, leaving 7 bases between them. The CDR3 region is CASSLIWANTGELFF. The CDR3 DNA is TGTGCCAGCAGCTTAATCTGGGCGAACACCGGGGAGCTGTTTTTT.

V and J are TRBV3-1 and TRBJ2-6; D is tentatively TRBD1 or TRBD2 (5 bases each). Between the trimmed V and J ends, which lost 4 bases and 0 bases, there was a span of 7 bases. This CDR3 is built from 15 residues. The germline CDR1 and CDR2 sequences are LGHDT and YNNKEL (reference sequence). CDR3 nucleotide sequence: TGTGCCAGCAGCCGGGACCACTCTGGGGCCAACGTCCTGACTTTC. Translation gives CASSRDHSGANVLTF. The full variable domain, rest sourced from reference TRBV3-1 and TRBJ2-6, is DTAVSQTPKYLVTQMGNDKSIKCEQNLGHDTMYWYKQDSKKFLKIMFSYNNKELIINETVPNRFSPKSPDKAHLNLHINSLELGDSAVYFCASSRDHSGANVLTFGAGSRLTVL.

Concerning this clonotype itself: A far larger clone differs by one base, so this is likely a read error. CDR3 coding DNA: TGTCCCAGCAGCTTGTTCGCTAGCGGGAGCCTTAGCACAGATACGCAGTATTTT. Translated, it gives CPSSLFASGSLSTDTQYF. J is TRBJ2-3 and V is TRBV5-8; 10 bases line up with TRBD2. The CDR3 extends over 18 amino acids. CDR1 is SGHTS, CDR2 YDEGEE, per germline.

Comments on this clonotype: This clone may be a read error of a much larger clone one base away. J is TRBJ1-2 and V is TRBV20-1; D may be TRBD1 (5 bases). Germline lookup yields CDR1 DFQATT and CDR2 SNEGSKA (reference sequence). The CDR3 has 14 amino acids. The DNA for the CDR3 is TGCAGTGCTAGAACGGGGAAGAGGGACTATGGCCACACCTTC. It specifies CSARTGKRDYGHTF.

In its sample, this clonotype was seen many times. This chain uses TRBV28 with TRBJ2-7; 7 bases are a match to TRBD1. This CDR3 is built from 15 residues. Germline V gene sequence: CDR1 MDHEN, CDR2 SYDVKM. V lost 6 bases, J lost 2 bases, and 10 bases stayed unmatched. CDR3 sequence (DNA): TGTGCCAGCAGCTCTACAGGGGATCAGGCCTACGAGCAGTACTTC. This translates into CASSSTGDQAYEQYF.

This clonotype was seen repeatedly, ten times or more. The chain couples TRBV24-1 to TRBJ2-5; a possible D gene is TRBD1 (5 bases). CDR1 is KGHDR and CDR2 is SFDVKD in the germline V gene. V lost 2 bases, J lost 5 bases, and 23 bases lay in between. The CDR3 is 18 residues long. CDR3 protein: CATSDWVGRTTASETQYF. CDR3 coding DNA: TGTGCCACCAGTGATTGGGTGGGAAGAACGACAGCTTCGGAGACCCAGTACTTC.

This clonotype was picked up many times. The chain combines TRBV7-9 with TRBJ1-2; no clear D gene. The CDR3 extends over 15 amino acids. V was clipped by 1 base and J by 5 bases, with 14 bases between them. Looked up from germline, CDR1 is SEHNR and CDR2 is FQNEAQ (reference sequence). The CDR3 region is CASSLETMAVYGYTF. The CDR3 nucleotides are TGTGCCAGCAGCTTAGAAACGATGGCGGTTTATGGCTACACCTTC.

There are many counts of this clonotype. The chain is built from TRBV7-3 and TRBJ2-3; D not certain. Germline loops: CDR1 SGHTA, CDR2 FQGTGA. This CDR3 contains 13 residues. V was shortened by 2 bases and J by 3 bases, with 6 bases between the two germline ends. CDR3 loop: CASSLPETDTQYF. CDR3 bases: TGTGCCAGCAGCTTACCCGAAACAGATACGCAGTATTTT.

This clonotype showed up many times. The chain uses TRBV19 and TRBJ2-7; the D is unclear. Trimming removed 4 bases at V and 2 bases at J, with 9 bases between. Germline V gene data show CDR1 as LNHDA and CDR2 as SQIVND (reference sequence). The CDR3 covers 13 residues. CDR3 amino acids: CASSRDGPYEQYF. The CDR3 DNA is TGTGCCAGTAGTAGAGACGGACCCTACGAGCAGTACTTC.

This chain joins TRBV5-4 and TRBJ2-5; no clear D. CDR1 SGHNT and CDR2 YYREEE come from the germline V gene (reference sequence). With 0 bases removed from V and 5 bases from J, the gap between germline ends came to 11 bases. The CDR3 sequence is 14 residues long. CDR3 sequence: CASSLGASQETQYF. The CDR3 DNA is TGTGCCAGCAGCTTGGGGGCCTCCCAGGAGACCCAGTACTTC.